This entry lists 4 T cell receptor beta chains sequenced from one sample in a study of technical replicates of blood from several donors. Method: immunoSEQ multiplex PCR; TCRdb's copy keeps in-frame clones and lacks some. This sample has roughly 56,000 clones, with around 87% found just once. The specimen sequenced was PBMCs. The receptors shown here come from a human donor in good health. Some clones in this sample may be carry-over from other donors' samples.

The rearrangement links TRBV29-1 to TRBJ1-1; tentative D call: TRBD1 (5 bases). CDR3 length: 11 amino acids. V lost 6 bases to trimming and J lost 8 bases, with 13 bases between them. Germline V CDR1 and CDR2: SQVTM, ANQGSEA. The DNA for the CDR3 is TGCAGCGTATCGGGGGAGTTAGAAGCTTTCTTT. Its translation: CSVSGELEAFF.

The chain has TRBV30 and TRBJ1-5; D is unclear. The CDR3 extends over 14 amino acids. V was trimmed by 2 bases and J by 0 bases, leaving 8 bases between them. Germline V gene data show CDR1 as GTSNPN and CDR2 as SVGIG (reference sequence). The CDR3 spells CAWSPASSNQPQHF. The CDR3 coding sequence is TGTGCCTGGAGTCCCGCCAGTAGCAATCAGCCCCAGCATTTT.

The chain joins TRBV7-9 to TRBJ2-7; 8 bases line up with TRBD2. CDR1 and CDR2 from the germline V gene are SEHNR and FQNEAQ (reference sequence). V lost 5 bases to trimming and J lost 2 bases; unmatched junction nucleotides: 8. The CDR3 contains 15 residues. CDR3 sequence reads: CASSGASGSTYEQYF. CDR3 sequence (DNA): TGTGCCAGCAGCGGGGCTAGCGGGTCCACCTACGAGCAGTACTTC.

The gene calls are TRBV7-9 and TRBJ2-2; no clear D gene. The CDR3 runs 13 residues. Trimming pared 5 bases from V and 0 bases from J, leaving 4 bases between. In germline, CDR1 is SEHNR, CDR2 FQNEAQ (reference sequence). The CDR3, as DNA: TGTGCCAGCAGCGAGACGAACACCGGGGAGCTGTTTTTT. The encoded protein is CASSETNTGELFF.